The clone carrying this TCR beta chain was observed a few times. This entry is derived from a study of shared clonotypes between healthy human individuals. This CDR3 is 18 amino acids long. Germline values: CDR1 SEHNR, CDR2 FQNEAQ (reference sequence). The trim removed 5 bases at V and 6 bases at J, leaving 18 bases unmatched. All of the donors resided in Nashville, Tennessee, and each was a Caucasian adult. The assay was run at deep level. Over several immunoSEQ plates, each subset's genomic DNA was distributed in even portions. Measured with immunoSEQ multiplex PCR; TCRdb has only the in-frame clones, and not every one. The sample holds approximately 470,000 clones; about 72% are singletons and the top ten take around 13%.

The TCR sequence derives from a woman aged 40 to 50 in good health. Some clones in this sample may be carry-over from other donors' samples. J is TRBJ2-3 and V is TRBV7-9; TRBD2 aligns across 9 bases. Sequences were obtained from PBMCs. The CDR3 DNA follows: TGTGCCAGCAGCGAACCACCGGCTAGCGGGGATAATACGGATACGCAGTATTTT. Its translation: CASSEPPASGDNTDTQYF. The full variable domain, rest sourced from reference TRBV7-9 and TRBJ2-3, is DTGVSQNPRHKITKRGQNVTFRCDPISEHNRLYWYRQTLGQGPEFLTYFQNEAQLEKSRLLSDRFSAERPKGSFSTLEIQRTEQGDSAMYLCASSEPPASGDNTDTQYFGPGTRLTVL.